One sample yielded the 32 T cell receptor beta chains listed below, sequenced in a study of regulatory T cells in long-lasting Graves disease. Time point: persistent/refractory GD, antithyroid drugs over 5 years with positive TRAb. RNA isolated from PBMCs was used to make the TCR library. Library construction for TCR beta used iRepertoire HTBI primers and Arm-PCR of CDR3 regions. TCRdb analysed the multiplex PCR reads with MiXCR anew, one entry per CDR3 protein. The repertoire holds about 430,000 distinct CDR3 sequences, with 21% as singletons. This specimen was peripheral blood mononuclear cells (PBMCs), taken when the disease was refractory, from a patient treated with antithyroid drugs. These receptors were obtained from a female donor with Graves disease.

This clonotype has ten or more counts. In DNA form, the CDR3 reads TGTGCCAGCAGCCAAGAGGGACAGGCCCAGCCCCAGCATTTT. Protein: CASSQEGQAQPQHF. This chain joins TRBV3-1 and TRBJ1-5, with 8 nucleotides matching TRBD1. Germline CDR1 reads LGHDT; CDR2 reads YNNKEL (reference sequence). The CDR3 is made up of 14 amino acids. The J segment lost 7 bases and the V segment lost 0 bases, leaving 2 bases of the junction unmatched.

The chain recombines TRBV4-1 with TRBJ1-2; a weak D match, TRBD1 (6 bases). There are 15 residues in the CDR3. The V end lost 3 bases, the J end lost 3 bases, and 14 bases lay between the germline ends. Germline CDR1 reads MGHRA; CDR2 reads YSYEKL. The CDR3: CASSQPTGGDYGYTF. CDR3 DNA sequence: TGCGCCAGCAGCCAGCCGACGGGGGGCGACTATGGCTACACCTTC.

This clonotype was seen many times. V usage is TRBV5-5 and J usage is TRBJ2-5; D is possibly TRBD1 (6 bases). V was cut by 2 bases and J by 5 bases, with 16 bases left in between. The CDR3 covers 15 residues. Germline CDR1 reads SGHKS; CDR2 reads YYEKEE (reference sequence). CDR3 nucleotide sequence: TGTGCCAGCAGCTTTGTCACAGGGATGTGGGAGACCCAGTACTTC. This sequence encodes CASSFVTGMWETQYF.

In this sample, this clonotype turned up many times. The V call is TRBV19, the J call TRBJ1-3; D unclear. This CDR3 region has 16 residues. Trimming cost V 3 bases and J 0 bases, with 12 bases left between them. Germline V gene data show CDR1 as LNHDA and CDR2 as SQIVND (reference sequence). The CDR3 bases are TGTGCCAGTAGTATCCGGTCAGTGAACTCTGGAAACACCATATATTTT. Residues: CASSIRSVNSGNTIYF. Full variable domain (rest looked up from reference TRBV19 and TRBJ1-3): DGGITQSPKYLFRKEGQNVTLSCEQNLNHDAMYWYRQDPGQGLRLIYYSQIVNDFQKGDIAEGYSVSREKKESFPLTVTSAQKNPTAFYLCASSIRSVNSGNTIYFGEGSWLTVV.

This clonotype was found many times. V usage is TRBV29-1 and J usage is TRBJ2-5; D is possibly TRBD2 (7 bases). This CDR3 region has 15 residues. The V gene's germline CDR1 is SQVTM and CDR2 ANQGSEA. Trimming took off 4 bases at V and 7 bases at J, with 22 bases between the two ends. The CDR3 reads CSVVGEGGSFRTQYF. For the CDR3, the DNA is TGCAGCGTTGTGGGGGAGGGGGGGAGCTTTAGGACCCAGTACTTC. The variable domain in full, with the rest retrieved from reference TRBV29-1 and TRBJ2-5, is SAVISQKPSRDICQRGTSLTIQCQVDSQVTMMFWYRQQPGQSLTLIATANQGSEATYESGFVIDKFPISRPNLTFSTLTVSNMSPEDSSIYLCSVVGEGGSFRTQYFGPGTRLLVL.

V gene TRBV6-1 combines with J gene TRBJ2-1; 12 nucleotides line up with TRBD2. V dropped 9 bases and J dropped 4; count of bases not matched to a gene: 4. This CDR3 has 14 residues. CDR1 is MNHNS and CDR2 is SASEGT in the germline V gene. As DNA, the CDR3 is TGTGCCAGTCTAGCGGGAGGGTCTTACAATGAGCAGTTCTTC. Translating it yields CASLAGGSYNEQFF.

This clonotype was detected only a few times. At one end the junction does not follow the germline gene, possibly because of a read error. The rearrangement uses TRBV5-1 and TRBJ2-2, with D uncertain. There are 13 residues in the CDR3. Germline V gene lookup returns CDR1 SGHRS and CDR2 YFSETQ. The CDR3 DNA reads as TGCACCAGCAGCTTGGTGGCGAACGGGGAGCTGTTTTTT. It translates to CTSSLVANGELFF.

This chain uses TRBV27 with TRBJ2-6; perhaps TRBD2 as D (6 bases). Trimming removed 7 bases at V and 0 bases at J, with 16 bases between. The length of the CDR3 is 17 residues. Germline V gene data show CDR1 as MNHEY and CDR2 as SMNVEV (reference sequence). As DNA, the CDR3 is TGTGCCAGCAAGTCGGCGGGGAAACTCTCTGGGGCCAACGTCCTGACTTTC. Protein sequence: CASKSAGKLSGANVLTF.

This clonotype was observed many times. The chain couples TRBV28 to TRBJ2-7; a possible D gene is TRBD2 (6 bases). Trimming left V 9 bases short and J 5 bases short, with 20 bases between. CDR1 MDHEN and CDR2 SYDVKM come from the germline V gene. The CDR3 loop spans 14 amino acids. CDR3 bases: TGTGCCAGTACCCTAGCGTCCGCGGCCCACGAGCAGTACTTC. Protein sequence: CASTLASAAHEQYF. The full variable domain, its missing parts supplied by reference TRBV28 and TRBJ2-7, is DVKVTQSSRYLVKRTGEKVFLECVQDMDHENMFWYRQDPGLGLRLIYFSYDVKMKEKGDIPEGYSVSREKKERFSLILESASTNQTSMYLCASTLASAAHEQYFGPGTRLTVT.

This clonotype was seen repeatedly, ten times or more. CDR3 nucleotide sequence: TGTGCCAGCACTCTCGGTCAGAACTATGGCTACACCTTC. This codes for CASTLGQNYGYTF. The chain carries TRBV6-1 and TRBJ1-2; no clear D gene. V was trimmed by 7 bases and J by 2 bases, leaving 11 bases between them. Germline V CDR1 and CDR2: MNHNS, SASEGT. The CDR3 length is 13 residues.

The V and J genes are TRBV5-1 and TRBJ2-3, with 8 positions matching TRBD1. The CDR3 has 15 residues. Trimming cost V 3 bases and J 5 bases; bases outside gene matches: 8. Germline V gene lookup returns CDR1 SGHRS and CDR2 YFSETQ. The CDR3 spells CASSSTGGYGDTQYF. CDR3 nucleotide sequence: TGCGCCAGCAGCTCTACAGGGGGGTACGGAGATACGCAGTATTTT.

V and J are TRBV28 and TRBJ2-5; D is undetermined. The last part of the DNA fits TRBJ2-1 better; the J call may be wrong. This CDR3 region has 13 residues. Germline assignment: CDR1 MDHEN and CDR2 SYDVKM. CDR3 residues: CASSFLEYNEQFF. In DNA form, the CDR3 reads TGTGCCAGCAGTTTTCTAGAATACAATGAGCAGTTCTTC.

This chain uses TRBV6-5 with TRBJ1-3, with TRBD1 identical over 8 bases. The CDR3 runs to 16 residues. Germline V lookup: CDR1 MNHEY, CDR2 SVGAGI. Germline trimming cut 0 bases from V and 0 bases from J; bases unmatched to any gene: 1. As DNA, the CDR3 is TGTGCCAGCAGTTACTCGGGACAGGCCTCTGGAAACACCATATATTTT. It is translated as CASSYSGQASGNTIYF.

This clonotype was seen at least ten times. CDR3 sequence: CASSFLVGETQYF. The CDR3 nucleotides are TGTGCCAGCAGCTTCCTAGTGGGGGAGACCCAGTACTTC. The rearrangement uses TRBV5-6 and TRBJ2-5; D remains ambiguous. The CDR3 covers 13 residues. Germline CDR1 and CDR2: SGHDT and YYEEEE. Trimming removed 2 bases from V and 5 bases from J, with 10 bases in between.

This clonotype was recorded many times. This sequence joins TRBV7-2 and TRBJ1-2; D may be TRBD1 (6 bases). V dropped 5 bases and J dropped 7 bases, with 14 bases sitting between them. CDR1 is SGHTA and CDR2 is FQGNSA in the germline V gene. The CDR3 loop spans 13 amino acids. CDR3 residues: CASSTRTVFGYTF. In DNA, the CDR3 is TGTGCCAGCAGCACCCGGACAGTTTTTGGCTACACCTTC.

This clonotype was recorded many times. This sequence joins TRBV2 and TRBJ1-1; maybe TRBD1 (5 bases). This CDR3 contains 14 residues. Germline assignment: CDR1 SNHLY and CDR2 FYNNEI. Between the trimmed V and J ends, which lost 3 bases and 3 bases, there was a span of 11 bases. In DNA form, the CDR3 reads TGTGCCAGCAGTGAGAGGAGGGGAGACACTGAAGCTTTCTTT. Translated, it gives CASSERRGDTEAFF.

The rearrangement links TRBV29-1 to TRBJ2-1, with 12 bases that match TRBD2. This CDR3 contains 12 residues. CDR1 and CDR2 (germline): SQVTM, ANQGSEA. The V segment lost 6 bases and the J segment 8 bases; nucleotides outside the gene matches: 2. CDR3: CSVRLAGDEQFF. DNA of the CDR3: TGCAGCGTCCGACTAGCGGGAGATGAGCAGTTCTTC.

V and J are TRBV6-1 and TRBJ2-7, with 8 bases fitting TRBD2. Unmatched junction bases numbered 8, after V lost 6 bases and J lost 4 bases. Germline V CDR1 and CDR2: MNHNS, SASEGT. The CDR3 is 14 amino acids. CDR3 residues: CASSRGGQLYEQYF. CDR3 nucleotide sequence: TGTGCCAGCAGCCGGGGGGGACAACTATACGAGCAGTACTTC.

Here the CDR3 DNA reads TGCAGCGTTGCCCTAGCGGGAGATGAGCAGTTCTTC. This sequence encodes CSVALAGDEQFF. The chain joins TRBV29-1 to TRBJ2-1, with 10 bases aligning to TRBD2. V gave up 4 bases and J gave up 8 bases; unmatched junction bases: 2. CDR1 is SQVTM and CDR2 is ANQGSEA in the germline V gene. The CDR3 has 12 residues.

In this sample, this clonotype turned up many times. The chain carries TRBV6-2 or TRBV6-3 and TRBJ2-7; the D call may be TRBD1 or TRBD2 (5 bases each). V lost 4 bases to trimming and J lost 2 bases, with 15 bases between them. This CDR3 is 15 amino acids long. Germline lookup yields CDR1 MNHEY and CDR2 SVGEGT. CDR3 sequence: CASSSYRDDTYEQYF. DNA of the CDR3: TGTGCCAGCAGTTCCTACCGGGACGACACCTACGAGCAGTACTTC.

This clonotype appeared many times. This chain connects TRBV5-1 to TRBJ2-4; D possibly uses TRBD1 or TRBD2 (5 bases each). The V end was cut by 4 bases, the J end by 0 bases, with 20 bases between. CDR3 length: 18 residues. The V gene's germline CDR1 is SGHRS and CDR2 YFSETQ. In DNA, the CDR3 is TGCGCCAGCAGCCAAGGGGAGAGGCAGGTGATAGCCAAAAACATTCAGTACTTC. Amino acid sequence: CASSQGERQVIAKNIQYF.

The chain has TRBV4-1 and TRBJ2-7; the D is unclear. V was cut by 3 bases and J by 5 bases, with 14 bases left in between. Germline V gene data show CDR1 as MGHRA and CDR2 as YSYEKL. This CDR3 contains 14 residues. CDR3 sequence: CASSHLKGYNEQYF. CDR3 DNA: TGCGCCAGCAGCCACCTTAAAGGGTACAACGAGCAGTACTTC.

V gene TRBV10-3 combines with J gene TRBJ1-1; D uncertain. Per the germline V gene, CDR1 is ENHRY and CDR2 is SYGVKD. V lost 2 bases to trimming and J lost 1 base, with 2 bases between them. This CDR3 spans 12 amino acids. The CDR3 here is CAISERNTEAFF. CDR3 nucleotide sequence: TGTGCCATCAGTGAGCGGAACACTGAAGCTTTCTTT.

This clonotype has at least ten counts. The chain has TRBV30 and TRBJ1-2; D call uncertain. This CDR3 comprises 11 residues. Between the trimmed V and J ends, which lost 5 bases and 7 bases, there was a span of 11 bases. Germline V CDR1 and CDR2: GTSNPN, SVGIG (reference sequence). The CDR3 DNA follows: TGTGCCTGGTCGACGGGCCTTGGCTACACCTTC. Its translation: CAWSTGLGYTF. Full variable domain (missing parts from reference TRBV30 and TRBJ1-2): SQTIHQWPATLVQPVGSPLSLECTVEGTSNPNLYWYRQAAGRGLQLLFYSVGIGQISSEVPQNLSASRPQDRQFILSSKKLLLSDSGFYLCAWSTGLGYTFGSGTRLTVV.

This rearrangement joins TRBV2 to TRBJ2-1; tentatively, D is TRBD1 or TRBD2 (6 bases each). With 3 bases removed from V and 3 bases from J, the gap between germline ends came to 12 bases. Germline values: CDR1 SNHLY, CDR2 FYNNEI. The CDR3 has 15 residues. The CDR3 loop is CASSDGGQGYNEQFF. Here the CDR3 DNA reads TGTGCCAGCAGTGATGGGGGGCAGGGCTACAATGAGCAGTTCTTC.

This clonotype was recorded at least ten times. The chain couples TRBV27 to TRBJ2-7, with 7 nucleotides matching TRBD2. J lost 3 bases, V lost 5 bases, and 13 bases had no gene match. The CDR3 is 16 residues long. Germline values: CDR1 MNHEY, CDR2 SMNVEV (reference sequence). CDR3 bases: TGTGCCAGCAGTCTAACCGGGGGGATAGAAAGCTACGAGCAGTACTTC. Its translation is CASSLTGGIESYEQYF.

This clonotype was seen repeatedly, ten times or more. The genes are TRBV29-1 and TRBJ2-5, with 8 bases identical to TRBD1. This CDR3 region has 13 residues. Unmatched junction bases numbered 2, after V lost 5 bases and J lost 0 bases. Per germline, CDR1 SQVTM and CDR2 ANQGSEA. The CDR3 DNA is TGCAGCGTTACAGGGGGAGACCAAGAGACCCAGTACTTC. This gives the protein CSVTGGDQETQYF.

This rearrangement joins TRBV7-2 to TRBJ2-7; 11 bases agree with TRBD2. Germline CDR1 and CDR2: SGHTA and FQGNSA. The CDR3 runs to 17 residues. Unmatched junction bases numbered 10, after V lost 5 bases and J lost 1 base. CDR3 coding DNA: TGTGCCAGCAGCCCAACCCGTACTAGCGGGAGTTCCTACGAGCAGTACTTC. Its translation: CASSPTRTSGSSYEQYF.

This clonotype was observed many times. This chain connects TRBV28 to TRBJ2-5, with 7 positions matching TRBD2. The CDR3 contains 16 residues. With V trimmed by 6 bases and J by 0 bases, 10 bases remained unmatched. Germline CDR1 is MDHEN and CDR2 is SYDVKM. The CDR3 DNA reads TGTGCCAGCAGCAGGGCGGCTAGCGGAAACCAAGAGACCCAGTACTTC. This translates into CASSRAASGNQETQYF.

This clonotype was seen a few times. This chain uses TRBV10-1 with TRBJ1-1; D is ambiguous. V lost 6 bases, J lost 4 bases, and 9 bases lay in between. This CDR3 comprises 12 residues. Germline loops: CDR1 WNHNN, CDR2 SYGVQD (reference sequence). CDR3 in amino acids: CASSGFGTEAFF. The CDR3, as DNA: TGCGCCAGCAGCGGGTTTGGCACTGAAGCTTTCTTT.

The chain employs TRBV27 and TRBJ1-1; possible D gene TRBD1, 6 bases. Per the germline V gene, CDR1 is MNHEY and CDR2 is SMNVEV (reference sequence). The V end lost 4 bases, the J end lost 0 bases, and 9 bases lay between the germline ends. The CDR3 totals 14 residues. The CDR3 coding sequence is TGTGCCAGCAGTTGGGGGGCTCTGAACACTGAAGCTTTCTTT. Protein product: CASSWGALNTEAFF.

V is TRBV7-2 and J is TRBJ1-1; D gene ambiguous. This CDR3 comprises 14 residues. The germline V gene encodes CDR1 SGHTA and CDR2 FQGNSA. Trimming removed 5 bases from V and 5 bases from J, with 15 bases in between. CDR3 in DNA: TGTGCCAGCAGCGTCCTAGACACGAAAACTGAAGCTTTCTTT. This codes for CASSVLDTKTEAFF.